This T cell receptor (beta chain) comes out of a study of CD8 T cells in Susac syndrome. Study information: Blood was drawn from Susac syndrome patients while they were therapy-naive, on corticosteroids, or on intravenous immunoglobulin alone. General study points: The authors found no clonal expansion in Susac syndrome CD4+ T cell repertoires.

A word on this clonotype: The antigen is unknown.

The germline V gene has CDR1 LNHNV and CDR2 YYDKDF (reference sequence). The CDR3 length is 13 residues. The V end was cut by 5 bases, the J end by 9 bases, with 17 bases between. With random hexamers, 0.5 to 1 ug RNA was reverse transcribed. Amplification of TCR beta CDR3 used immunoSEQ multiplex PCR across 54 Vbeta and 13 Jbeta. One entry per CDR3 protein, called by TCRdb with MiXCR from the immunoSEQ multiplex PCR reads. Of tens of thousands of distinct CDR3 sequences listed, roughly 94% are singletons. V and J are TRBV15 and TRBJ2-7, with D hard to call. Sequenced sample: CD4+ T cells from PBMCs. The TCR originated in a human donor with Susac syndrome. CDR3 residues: CATSLQTQRLQYF. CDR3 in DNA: TGTGCCACCAGCCTCCAGACCCAACGGTTGCAGTACTTC. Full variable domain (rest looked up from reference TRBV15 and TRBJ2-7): DAMVIQNPRYQVTQFGKPVTLSCSQTLNHNVMYWYQQKSSQAPKLLFHYYDKDFNNEADTPDNFQSRRPNTSFCFLDIRSPGLGDTAMYLCATSLQTQRLQYFGPGTRLTVT.